This TCR beta chain was retrieved from a study of blood T cell repertoires in COVID-19. The CDR3 extends over 15 amino acids. V was pared by 6 bases and J by 1 base, with 15 bases between. Germline CDR1 reads MNHEY; CDR2 reads SMNVEV (reference sequence). Sequenced by immunoSEQ multiplex PCR; TCRdb stores in-frame clones only, minus some. The repertoire holds about 64,000 clones, with approximately 92% as singletons. The V gene is TRBV27, the J gene TRBJ1-2; D perhaps matches TRBD1 (6 bases). The sequence was obtained from a woman aged 80 or over with active COVID-19. Sequencing was done on a sample of peripheral blood. The CDR3 DNA sequence: TGTGCCAGCAGGGACCGGGGGGGGCTTAACTATGGCTACACCTTC. It is translated as CASRDRGGLNYGYTF.